The sequence of this T cell receptor (beta chain) was determined in a study of healthy donors' naive CD4 and CD8 T cells. Each TCR library used around 500 ng of total RNA and a linear amplification protocol. TCRdb independently ran MiXCR on the reads; one entry per CDR3 protein. The sample holds 200,000 or so distinct CDR3 sequences; 74% are singletons and the top ten take approximately 2.5%. CDR1 is SGHKS, CDR2 YYEKEE, per germline (reference sequence). The CDR3 is 12 residues long. The germline V and J ends were trimmed by 0 bases and 4 bases, with 4 bases remaining between them. The material sequenced was naive CD4+ and CD8+ T cells sorted from blood, pooled from several donors. This chain links TRBV5-5 with TRBJ1-2; D remains unclear. This TCR came from a pool of human donors in good health; the sample pools cells from several healthy donors. CDR3 in amino acids: CASSLGIYGYTF. In DNA form, the CDR3 reads TGTGCCAGCAGCTTGGGAATCTATGGCTACACCTTC.